Listed here are 5 T cell receptor beta chains from one sample, sequenced in a study of patients and donors after allogeneic stem cell transplantation. TCRdb analysed the RT-PCR reads with MiXCR anew, one entry per CDR3 protein. This sample yields more than 25,000 distinct CDR3 sequences, of which over 7% are seen a single time; around 50% belongs to the top ten. The sequenced sample consisted of blood, either unsorted or a sorted T cell fraction (not recorded which). These TCRs come from a human donor who was either an allogeneic HSCT recipient or a stem cell or donor lymphocyte infusion donor (not recorded which). It is not recorded whose cells these are; they may come from a transplant donor.

CDR3 region: CSARGTYGYTF. The DNA of the CDR3 is TGCAGTGCTAGGGGGACTTATGGCTACACCTTC. The chain carries TRBV20-1 and TRBJ1-2; D possibly corresponds to TRBD1 (5 bases). The CDR3 extends over 11 amino acids. CDR1 and CDR2 (germline): DFQATT, SNEGSKA (reference sequence). With 3 bases removed from V and 5 bases from J, the gap between germline ends came to 7 bases.

This clonotype was observed a few times. The J gene is TRBJ2-5, the V gene TRBV15; 8 nucleotides agree with TRBD1. The germline V gene has CDR1 LNHNV and CDR2 YYDKDF (reference sequence). CDR3 length equals 15 residues. V was pared by 3 bases and J by 5 bases, with 8 bases of the junction left unmatched. The chain's CDR3 is CATSSYRGRVETQYF. As DNA, the CDR3 is TGTGCCACCAGCAGCTACAGGGGGAGAGTGGAGACCCAGTACTTC. Based on the CDR3 plus reference TRBV15 and TRBJ2-5, the full variable domain is DAMVIQNPRYQVTQFGKPVTLSCSQTLNHNVMYWYQQKSSQAPKLLFHYYDKDFNNEADTPDNFQSRRPNTSFCFLDIRSPGLGDTAMYLCATSSYRGRVETQYFGPGTRLLVL.

In this sample, this clonotype turned up a few times. V usage is TRBV5-1 and J usage is TRBJ1-4, with 7 nucleotides matching TRBD1. CDR1 and CDR2 from the germline V gene are SGHRS and YFSETQ. CDR3 length equals 14 residues. The V and J ends lost 4 bases and 8 bases, in that order; junction bases with no gene match: 8. The CDR3 loop is CASSDRAGGEKLFF. DNA of the CDR3: TGCGCCAGCAGCGACAGGGCAGGAGGCGAAAAACTGTTTTTT.

This clonotype was counted between two and nine times. This chain uses TRBV9 with TRBJ1-5; D gene unclear. Trimming removed 3 bases from V and 2 bases from J, with 6 bases in between. The germline V gene encodes CDR1 SGDLS and CDR2 YYNGEE. The CDR3 has 13 amino acids. The CDR3 DNA is TGTGCCAGCAGCGCCACCGGCAATCAGCCCCAGCATTTT. This gives the protein CASSATGNQPQHF.

The chain has TRBV23-1 and TRBJ2-3; no clear D gene. TRBV23-1 is classed as an ORF, of uncertain function. Deletions cut 4 bases from V and 4 bases from J, with 15 bases between. This CDR3 is built from 15 residues. The CDR3: CASSPVGNWSDTQYF. The CDR3 bases are TGCGCCAGCAGTCCCGTTGGCAACTGGTCAGATACGCAGTATTTT.